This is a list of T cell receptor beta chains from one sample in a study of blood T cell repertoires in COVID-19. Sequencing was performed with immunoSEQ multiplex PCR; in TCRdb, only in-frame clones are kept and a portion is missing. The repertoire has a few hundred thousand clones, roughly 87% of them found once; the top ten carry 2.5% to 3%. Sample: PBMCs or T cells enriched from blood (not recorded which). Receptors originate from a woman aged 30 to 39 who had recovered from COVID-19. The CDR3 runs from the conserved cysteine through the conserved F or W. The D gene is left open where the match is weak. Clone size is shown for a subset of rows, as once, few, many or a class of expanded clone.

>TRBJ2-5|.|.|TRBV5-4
CATMRDNSKETQYF
TGTGCCACTATGAGGGACAATTCAAAAGAGACCCAGTACTTC
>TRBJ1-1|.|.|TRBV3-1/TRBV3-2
CASSPGQTLNTEAFF
TGTGCCAGCAGCCCTGGACAGACACTGAACACTGAAGCTTTCTTT
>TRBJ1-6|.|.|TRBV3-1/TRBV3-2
CASSHHQGSGTPLHF
TGTGCCAGCAGCCACCACCAGGGAAGTGGGACACCCCTCCACTTT
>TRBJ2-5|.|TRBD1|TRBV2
CASRDRGETQYF
TGTGCCAGCAGGGACAGGGGAGAGACCCAGTACTTC
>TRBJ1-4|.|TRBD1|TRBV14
CASSQDPWDRVEKLFF
TGTGCCAGCAGCCAAGATCCCTGGGACAGGGTTGAAAAACTGTTTTTT
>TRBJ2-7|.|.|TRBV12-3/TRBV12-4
CASSGTFYEQYF
TGTGCCAGCAGTGGGACTTTCTACGAGCAGTACTTC
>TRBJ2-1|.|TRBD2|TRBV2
CASGTSGTYNEQFF
TGTGCCAGCGGGACTAGCGGTACCTACAATGAGCAGTTCTTC
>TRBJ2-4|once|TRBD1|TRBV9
CASSGTGPHIQYF
TGTGCCAGCAGCGGGACAGGGCCTCACATTCAGTACTTC
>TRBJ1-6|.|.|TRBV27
CASSHHRSSYNSPLHF
TGTGCCAGCAGTCATCACAGAAGCTCCTATAATTCACCCCTCCACTTT
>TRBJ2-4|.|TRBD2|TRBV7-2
CASSLRTSGDLAKNIQYF
TGTGCCAGCAGCCTCAGGACTAGCGGGGACTTAGCCAAAAACATTCAGTACTTC
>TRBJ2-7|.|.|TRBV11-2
CASSLATGEQYF
TGTGCCAGCAGCTTAGCCACGGGCGAGCAGTACTTC
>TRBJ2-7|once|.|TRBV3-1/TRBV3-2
CASTALSGIGGEQYF
TGTGCCAGCACGGCCCTGAGCGGGATAGGGGGCGAGCAGTACTTC
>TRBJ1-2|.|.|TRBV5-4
CASSLGQESYGYTF
TGTGCCAGCAGCTTGGGGCAGGAAAGCTATGGCTACACCTTC
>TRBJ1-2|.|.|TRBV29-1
CSVESGSNYGYTF
TGCAGCGTTGAATCGGGTTCAAACTATGGCTACACCTTC
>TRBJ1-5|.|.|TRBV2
CASTVAGPNQPQHF
TGTGCCAGCACCGTCGCGGGGCCTAATCAGCCCCAGCATTTT
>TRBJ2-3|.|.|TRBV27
CASSLSGGEGPDTQYF
TGTGCCAGCAGTTTATCCGGGGGAGAGGGGCCAGATACGCAGTATTTT
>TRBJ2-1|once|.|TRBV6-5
CASSYQLRGYNEQFF
TGTGCCAGCAGTTACCAGCTCCGGGGCTACAATGAGCAGTTCTTC
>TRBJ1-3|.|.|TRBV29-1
CSVTGRSDSGNTIYF
TGCAGCGTCACAGGAAGATCAGACTCTGGAAACACCATATATTTT
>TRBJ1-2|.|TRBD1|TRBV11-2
CASSPTWTGNGYTF
TGTGCCAGCAGCCCGACCTGGACAGGGAATGGCTACACCTTC
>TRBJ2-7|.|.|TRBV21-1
CASSNEQGGTYEQYF
TGTGCCAGCAGCAATGAACAGGGGGGAACCTACGAGCAGTACTTC
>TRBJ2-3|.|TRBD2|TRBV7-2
CASSHEVAGGPGDTQYF
TGTGCCAGCAGCCATGAGGTAGCGGGAGGGCCGGGGGATACGCAGTATTTT
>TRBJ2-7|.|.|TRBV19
CASSRIPGQFYEQYF
TGTGCCAGTAGTAGGATCCCGGGACAATTCTACGAGCAGTACTTC
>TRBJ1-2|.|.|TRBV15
CATSRDLQPGYTF
TGTGCCACCAGCAGAGATTTACAGCCTGGCTACACCTTC
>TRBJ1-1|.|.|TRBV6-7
CASSKKGQTQHTEAFF
TGTGCCAGCAGTAAAAAAGGACAGACGCAACACACTGAAGCTTTCTTT
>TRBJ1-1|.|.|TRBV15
CATSMGLTEAFF
TGTGCCACCAGCATGGGGCTAACTGAAGCTTTCTTT
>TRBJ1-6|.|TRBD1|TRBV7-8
CASSETRGQDYNSPLHF
TGTGCCAGCAGCGAGACCCGCGGACAGGACTATAATTCACCCCTCCACTTT
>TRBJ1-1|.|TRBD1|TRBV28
CASSTYPDRVAFF
TGTGCCAGCAGTACCTATCCCGACAGGGTAGCTTTCTTT
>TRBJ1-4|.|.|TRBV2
CASHSGGTNEKLFF
TGTGCCAGCCATTCCGGGGGAACTAATGAAAAACTGTTTTTT
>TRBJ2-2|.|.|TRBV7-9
CASSLPDGGTNTGELFF
TGTGCCAGCAGCCTTCCTGACGGGGGGACAAACACCGGGGAGCTGTTTTTT
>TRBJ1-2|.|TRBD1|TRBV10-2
CASNPVTGTGNNGYTF
TGCGCCAGCAACCCGGTGACCGGGACAGGGAACAATGGCTACACCTTC
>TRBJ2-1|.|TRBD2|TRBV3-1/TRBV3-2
CASSQVGTSGNNEQFF
TGTGCCAGCAGCCAAGTTGGGACTAGCGGCAACAATGAGCAGTTCTTC
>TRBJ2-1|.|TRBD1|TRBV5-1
CASSPGTGSYNEQFF
TGCGCCAGCAGCCCCGGGACAGGGTCCTACAATGAGCAGTTCTTC
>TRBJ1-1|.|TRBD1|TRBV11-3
CASSVQGDTEAFF
TGTGCCAGCAGCGTACAGGGGGACACTGAAGCTTTCTTT
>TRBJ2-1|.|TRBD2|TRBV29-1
CSVGVSGRAGHREQFF
TGCAGCGTTGGGGTTAGCGGGAGGGCCGGGCATAGGGAGCAGTTCTTC
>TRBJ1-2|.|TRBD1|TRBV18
CASSQGQSGGYTF
TGTGCCAGCTCACAGGGACAGAGTGGTGGCTACACCTTC
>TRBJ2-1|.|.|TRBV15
CATSRGSEIEQFF
TGTGCCACCAGCAGAGGTAGTGAGATTGAGCAGTTCTTC
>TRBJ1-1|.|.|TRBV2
CASSAQGGRNTEAFF
TGTGCCAGCAGTGCACAGGGAGGGCGGAACACTGAAGCTTTCTTT
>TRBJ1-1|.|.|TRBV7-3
CASSFTGYTEAFF
TGTGCCAGCAGCTTTACAGGATACACTGAAGCTTTCTTT
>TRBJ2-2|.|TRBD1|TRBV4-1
CASSQADRGGTGELFF
TGCGCCAGCAGCCAAGCGGACAGGGGGGGCACCGGGGAGCTGTTTTTT
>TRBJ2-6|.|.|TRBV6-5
CASSSQRTDGANVLTF
TGTGCCAGCAGTTCCCAACGGACAGATGGGGCCAACGTCCTGACTTTC
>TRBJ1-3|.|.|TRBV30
CARNTGNTIYF
TGTGCTCGGAATACAGGGAACACCATATATTTT
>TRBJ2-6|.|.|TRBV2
CASTRSGPSGANVLTF
TGTGCCAGCACCCGAAGCGGGCCTTCTGGGGCCAACGTCCTGACTTTC
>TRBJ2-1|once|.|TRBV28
CASTKSGTGSYNEQFF
TGTGCCAGCACCAAATCCGGGACTGGTTCCTACAATGAGCAGTTCTTC
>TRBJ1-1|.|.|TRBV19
CASMVEWGVSDTEAFF
TGTGCCAGTATGGTCGAGTGGGGAGTCTCGGACACTGAAGCTTTCTTT
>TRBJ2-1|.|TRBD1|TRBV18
CASSPGRGKWSYNEQFF
TGTGCCAGCTCACCAGGCAGGGGGAAATGGTCCTACAATGAGCAGTTCTTC
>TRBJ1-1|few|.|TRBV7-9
CASSFHRDTEAFF
TGTGCCAGCAGCTTTCACAGGGATACTGAAGCTTTCTTT
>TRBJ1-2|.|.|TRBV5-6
CASSLTPTGANYGYTF
TGTGCCAGCAGCTTGACGCCGACAGGTGCTAACTATGGCTACACCTTC
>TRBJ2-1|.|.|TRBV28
CASSKRVGYSNEQFF
TGTGCCAGCAGCAAGCGGGTGGGGTATTCCAATGAGCAGTTCTTC
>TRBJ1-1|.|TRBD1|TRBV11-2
CASSLGQGVTEAFF
TGTGCCAGCAGCTTAGGACAGGGAGTTACTGAAGCTTTCTTT
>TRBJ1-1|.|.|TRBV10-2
CASSYRENGNTEAFF
TGCGCCAGCAGTTACAGGGAGAACGGGAACACTGAAGCTTTCTTT
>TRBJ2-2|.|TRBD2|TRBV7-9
CASSLLAVNTGELFF
TGTGCCAGCAGCCTTCTAGCGGTGAACACCGGGGAGCTGTTTTTT